This TCR beta chain was sequenced during a study of T cell responses to AZD1222 COVID-19 vaccine. Produced via immunoSEQ multiplex PCR; TCRdb's table is partial and in-frame only. The table lists approximately 100,000 clones, 80% to 90% of them singletons. The CDR3 runs 14 residues. Germline loops: CDR1 SGHKS, CDR2 YYEKEE (reference sequence). Trimming took off 6 bases at V and 7 bases at J, with 16 bases between the two ends. This clonotype was sampled from an adult who received the AZD1222 COVID-19 vaccine. The sample here was peripheral blood, taken 28 days after the second AZD1222 dose. This chain connects TRBV5-5 to TRBJ1-4, with D tentatively TRBD1 (5 bases). This chain's CDR3 is CASTRQPRGEKLFF. CDR3 DNA sequence: TGTGCCAGCACCAGACAGCCCCGAGGTGAAAAACTGTTTTTT.